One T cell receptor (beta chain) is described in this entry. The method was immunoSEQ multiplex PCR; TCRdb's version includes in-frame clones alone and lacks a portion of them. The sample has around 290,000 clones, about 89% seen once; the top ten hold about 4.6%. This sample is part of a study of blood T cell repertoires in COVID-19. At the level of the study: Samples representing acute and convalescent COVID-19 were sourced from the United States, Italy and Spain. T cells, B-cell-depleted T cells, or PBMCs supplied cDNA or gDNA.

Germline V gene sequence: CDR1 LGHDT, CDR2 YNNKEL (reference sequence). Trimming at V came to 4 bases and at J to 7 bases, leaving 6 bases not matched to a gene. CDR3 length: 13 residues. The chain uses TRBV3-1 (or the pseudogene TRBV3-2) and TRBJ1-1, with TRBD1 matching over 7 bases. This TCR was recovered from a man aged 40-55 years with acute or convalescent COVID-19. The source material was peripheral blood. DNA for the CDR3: TGTGCCAGCAGCCCTACAGGGGCAGGTGAAGCTTTCTTT. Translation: CASSPTGAGEAFF.